Each of the 3 T cell receptor beta chains below was sequenced from the same sample in a study of regulatory T cells in long-lasting Graves disease. The time point: newly diagnosed GD, antithyroid drugs for less than 3 months. Researchers made the TCR library from RNA that was extracted from PBMCs. Building of the TCR beta libraries involved iRepertoire HTBI primers and Arm-PCR of CDR3 regions. MiXCR was run by TCRdb on the multiplex PCR reads, yielding one entry per CDR3 protein. There are a few hundred thousand distinct CDR3 sequences in the sample; approximately 16% occur only once, and 20% to 25% lies in the top ten. Separately, the same data were catalogued under a study of T cells in Graves' hyperthyroidism and ophthalmopathy.

The input for sequencing was peripheral blood mononuclear cells (PBMCs), taken at new diagnosis, from a patient treated with antithyroid drugs. These receptors were obtained from a woman aged 18 to 35 with Graves disease.

Many counts were recorded for this clonotype. The chain employs TRBV6-1 and TRBJ2-7, with 8 bases identical to TRBD2. J gave up 3 bases and V 5 bases, and 12 bases lay outside the gene matches. The CDR3 sequence is 16 residues long. Per germline, CDR1 MNHNS and CDR2 SASEGT. The CDR3 region is CASSRGGASGRYEQYF. The CDR3, as DNA: TGTGCCAGCAGTCGGGGGGGGGCTAGCGGCCGCTACGAGCAGTACTTC.

This clonotype was counted at least ten times. The V gene is TRBV20-1, the J gene TRBJ2-3; TRBD2 matches 9 bases. This CDR3 region has 18 residues. The J segment lost 0 bases and the V segment lost 0 bases, leaving 10 bases of the junction unmatched. In germline, CDR1 is DFQATT, CDR2 SNEGSKA (reference sequence). CDR3 amino acids: CSARDPRGREGSTDTQYF. The CDR3 nucleotides read TGCAGTGCTAGAGATCCCCGGGGGCGGGAGGGCAGCACAGATACGCAGTATTTT.

This clonotype occurred many times. The chain has TRBV27 and TRBJ1-2, with a weak D call TRBD1 (6 bases). The CDR3 totals 16 residues. Trimming removed 3 bases at V and 0 bases at J, with 14 bases between. Germline CDR1 reads MNHEY; CDR2 reads SMNVEV (reference sequence). The chain's CDR3 is CASSFQSGVSNYGYTF. The DNA of the CDR3 is TGTGCCAGCAGTTTTCAATCAGGGGTATCTAACTATGGCTACACCTTC.